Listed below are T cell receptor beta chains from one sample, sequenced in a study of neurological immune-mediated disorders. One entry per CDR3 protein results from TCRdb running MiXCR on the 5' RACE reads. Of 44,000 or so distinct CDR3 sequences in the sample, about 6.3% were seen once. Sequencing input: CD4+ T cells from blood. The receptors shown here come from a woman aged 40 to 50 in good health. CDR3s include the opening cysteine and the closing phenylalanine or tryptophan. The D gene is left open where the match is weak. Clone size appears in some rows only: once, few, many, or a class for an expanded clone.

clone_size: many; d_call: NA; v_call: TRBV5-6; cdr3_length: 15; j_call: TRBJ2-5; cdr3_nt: TGTGCCAGCAGCTTGGGGACTTCCGGACGCGAGACCCAGTACTTC; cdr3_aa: CASSLGTSGRETQYF
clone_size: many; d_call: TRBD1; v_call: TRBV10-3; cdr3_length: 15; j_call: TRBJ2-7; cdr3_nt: TGTGCCATCAGGAACTCGGACAGGGCTTCCTACGAGCAGTACTTC; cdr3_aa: CAIRNSDRASYEQYF
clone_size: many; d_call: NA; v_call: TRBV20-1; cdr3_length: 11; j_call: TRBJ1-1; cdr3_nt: TGCAGTGCCCTCTTAGGGGCGGGAGCTTTCTTT; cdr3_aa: CSALLGAGAFF
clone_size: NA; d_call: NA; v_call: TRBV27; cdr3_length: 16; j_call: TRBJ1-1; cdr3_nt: TGTGCCAGCAGTTTATGGCCGATATGGTTGAACACTGAAGCTTTCTTT; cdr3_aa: CASSLWPIWLNTEAFF
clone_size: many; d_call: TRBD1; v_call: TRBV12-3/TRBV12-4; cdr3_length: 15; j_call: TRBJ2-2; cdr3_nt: TGTGCCAGCAGCCAGGGACAGATGTACACCGGGGAGCTGTTTTTT; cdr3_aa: CASSQGQMYTGELFF
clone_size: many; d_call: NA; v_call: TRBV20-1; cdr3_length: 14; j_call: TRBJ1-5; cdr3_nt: TGCAGTGCTGCCCGGGACGGGAGCAATCAGCCCCAGCATTTT; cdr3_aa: CSAARDGSNQPQHF
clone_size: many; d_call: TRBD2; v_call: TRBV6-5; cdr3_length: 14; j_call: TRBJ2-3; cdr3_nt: TGTGCCAGCAGTTATTCGACTAGCGGGAGTCGGAAGTATTTT; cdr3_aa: CASSYSTSGSRKYF
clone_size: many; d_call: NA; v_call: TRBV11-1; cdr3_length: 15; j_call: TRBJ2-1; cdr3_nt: TGTGCCAGCAGCGGACGTACCAGGGGCTATAGTGAGCAGTTCTTC; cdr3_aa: CASSGRTRGYSEQFF
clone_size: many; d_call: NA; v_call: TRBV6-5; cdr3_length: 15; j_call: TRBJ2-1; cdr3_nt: TGTGCCAGCAGTTACTCGGGGAGCTCCTACAATGAGCAGTTCTTC; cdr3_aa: CASSYSGSSYNEQFF
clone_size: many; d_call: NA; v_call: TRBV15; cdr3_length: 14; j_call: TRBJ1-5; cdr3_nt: TGTGCCACCAGCAGAGTTGACGAAGGACAGCCCCAGCATTTT; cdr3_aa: CATSRVDEGQPQHF
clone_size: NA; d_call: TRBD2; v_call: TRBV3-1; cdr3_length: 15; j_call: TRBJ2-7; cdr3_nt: TGTGCCAGCAGCCAAGATCCACTAGCGGGATGGGAGCAGTACTTC; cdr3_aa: CASSQDPLAGWEQYF
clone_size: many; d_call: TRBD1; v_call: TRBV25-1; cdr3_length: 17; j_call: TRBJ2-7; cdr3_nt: TGTGCCAGCAGTGTTCAGAAACCGGGACAGGGTTTGGGAGAGCAGTACTTC; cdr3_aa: CASSVQKPGQGLGEQYF
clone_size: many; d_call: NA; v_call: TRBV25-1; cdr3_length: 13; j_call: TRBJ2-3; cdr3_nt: TGTGCCAGCAGTAGGTGGAGCACAGATACGCAGTATTTT; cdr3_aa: CASSRWSTDTQYF
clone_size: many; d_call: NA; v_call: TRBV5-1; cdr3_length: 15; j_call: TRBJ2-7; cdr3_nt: TGCGCCAGCAGCTTGGTGACGGATCCCTCCTACGAGCAGTACTTC; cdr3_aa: CASSLVTDPSYEQYF
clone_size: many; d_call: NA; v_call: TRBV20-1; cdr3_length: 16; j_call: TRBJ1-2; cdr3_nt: TGCAGTGCTAGATCCACGAATACTGGACAAGGGAGCGGCTACACCTTC; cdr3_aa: CSARSTNTGQGSGYTF
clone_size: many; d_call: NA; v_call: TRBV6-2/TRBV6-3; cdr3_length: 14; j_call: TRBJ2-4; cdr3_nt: TGTGCCAGCAGTTACTCCCCACGAAACAACATTCAGTACTTC; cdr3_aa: CASSYSPRNNIQYF
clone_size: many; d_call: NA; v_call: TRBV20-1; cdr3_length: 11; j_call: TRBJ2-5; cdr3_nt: TGCAGTGCTCGCTCCAGGTTGGCCCAGTACTTC; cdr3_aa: CSARSRLAQYF
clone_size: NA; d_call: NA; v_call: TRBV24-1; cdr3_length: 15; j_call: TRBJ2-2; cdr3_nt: TGTGCCACCAGTGAAAGGACCTATAACACCGGGGAGCTGTTTTTT; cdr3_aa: CATSERTYNTGELFF
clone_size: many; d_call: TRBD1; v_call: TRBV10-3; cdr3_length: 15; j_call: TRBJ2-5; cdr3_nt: TGTGCCATCAGTGGGGACAGGGATATTGAAGAGACCCAGTACTTC; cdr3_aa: CAISGDRDIEETQYF
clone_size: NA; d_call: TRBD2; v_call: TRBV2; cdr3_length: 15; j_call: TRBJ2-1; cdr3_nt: TGTGCCAGCAGACCGGGACTAGGATCCTACAATGAGCAGTTCTTC; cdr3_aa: CASRPGLGSYNEQFF
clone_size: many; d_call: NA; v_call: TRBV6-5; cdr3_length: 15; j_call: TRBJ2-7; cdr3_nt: TGTGCCAGCAGTCCCCCCGGAGTAGGCGGGGACGAGCAGTACTTC; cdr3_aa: CASSPPGVGGDEQYF
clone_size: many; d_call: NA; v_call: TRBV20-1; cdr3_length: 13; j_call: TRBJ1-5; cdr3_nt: TGCAGTGCTAGGGACACATACAATCAGCCCCAGCATTTT; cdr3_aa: CSARDTYNQPQHF
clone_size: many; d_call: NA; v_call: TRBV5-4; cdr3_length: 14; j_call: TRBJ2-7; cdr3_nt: TGTGCCAGCAGCTTCCCGGGGAAAGCCTACGAGCAGTACTTC; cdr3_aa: CASSFPGKAYEQYF
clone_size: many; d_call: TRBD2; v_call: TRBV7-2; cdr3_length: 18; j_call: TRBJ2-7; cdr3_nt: TGTGCCAGCAGCCGCGACGGGGCCTTAGCGGGAGCACCCTACGAGCAGTACTTC; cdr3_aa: CASSRDGALAGAPYEQYF
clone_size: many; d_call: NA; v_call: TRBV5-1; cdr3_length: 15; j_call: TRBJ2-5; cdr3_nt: TGCGCCAGCAGCTTGGCCAGGAGAGGGACCGAGACCCAGTACTTC; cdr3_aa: CASSLARRGTETQYF
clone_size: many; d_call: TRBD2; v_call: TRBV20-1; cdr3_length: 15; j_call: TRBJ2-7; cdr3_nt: TGCAGTGCTAGAGATCCCAGCGGGAGAGGAGACGAGCAGTACTTC; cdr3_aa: CSARDPSGRGDEQYF
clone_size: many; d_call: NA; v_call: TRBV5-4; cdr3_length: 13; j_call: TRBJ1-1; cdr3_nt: TGTGCCAGCAGCTTGCAGAGCAACACTGAAGCTTTCTTT; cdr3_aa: CASSLQSNTEAFF
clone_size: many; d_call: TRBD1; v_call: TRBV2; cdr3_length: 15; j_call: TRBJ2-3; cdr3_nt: TGTGCCAGCAGCGTCGGACAGGACGTCACAGATACGCAGTATTTT; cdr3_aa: CASSVGQDVTDTQYF
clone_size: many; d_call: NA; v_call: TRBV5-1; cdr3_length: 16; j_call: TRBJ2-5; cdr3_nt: TGCGCCAGCAGCTTGGGCCTCGGAAGTATCCAAGAGACCCAGTACTTC; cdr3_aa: CASSLGLGSIQETQYF
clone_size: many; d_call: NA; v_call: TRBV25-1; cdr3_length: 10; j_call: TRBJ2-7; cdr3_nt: TGTGCCAGCATGGGCGACGAGCAGTACTTC; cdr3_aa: CASMGDEQYF
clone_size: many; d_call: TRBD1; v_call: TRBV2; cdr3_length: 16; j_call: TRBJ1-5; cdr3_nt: TGTGCCAGCAGTGTGGGGACAGGGGCACACAATCAGCCCCAGCATTTT; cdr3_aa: CASSVGTGAHNQPQHF
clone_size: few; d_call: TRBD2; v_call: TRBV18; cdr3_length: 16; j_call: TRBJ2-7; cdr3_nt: TGTGCCAGCTCACCAGCTAGCGGGAGCCCTCCTTACGAGCAGTACTTC; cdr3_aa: CASSPASGSPPYEQYF
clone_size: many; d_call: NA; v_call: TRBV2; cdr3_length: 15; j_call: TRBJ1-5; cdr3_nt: TGTGCCAGCAGTGAAGGGACCGAGGTATATCAGCCCCAGCATTTT; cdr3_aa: CASSEGTEVYQPQHF
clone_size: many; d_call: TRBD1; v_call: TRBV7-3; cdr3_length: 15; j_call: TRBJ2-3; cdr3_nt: TGTGCCAGCAGCAGATTGGGACAGGGGACAGATACGCAGTATTTT; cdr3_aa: CASSRLGQGTDTQYF
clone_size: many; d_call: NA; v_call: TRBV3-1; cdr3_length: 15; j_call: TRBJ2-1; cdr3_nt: TGTGCCAGCAGCCAAGGGCTAGAACATTACAATGAGCAGTTCTTC; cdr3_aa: CASSQGLEHYNEQFF
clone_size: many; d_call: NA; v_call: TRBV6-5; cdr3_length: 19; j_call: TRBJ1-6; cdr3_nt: TGTGCCAGCAGTTCCGATCAGGGGTCAGGAAGCGCCTATAATTCACCCCTCCACTTT; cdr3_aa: CASSSDQGSGSAYNSPLHF
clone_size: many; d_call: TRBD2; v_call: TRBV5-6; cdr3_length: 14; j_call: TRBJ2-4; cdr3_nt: TGTGCCAGCAGCTTACTAGCGGGAGATTCCATTCAGTACTTC; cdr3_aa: CASSLLAGDSIQYF
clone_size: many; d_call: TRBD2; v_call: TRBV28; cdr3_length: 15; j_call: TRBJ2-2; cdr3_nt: TGTGCCAGCAGGCCTCTAGCGGGAGAACCCGGGGAGCTGTTTTTT; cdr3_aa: CASRPLAGEPGELFF
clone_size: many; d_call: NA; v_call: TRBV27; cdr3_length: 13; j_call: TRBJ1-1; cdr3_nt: TGTGCCAGCAGGGGGACGGGGGCGACTGAAGCTTTCTTT; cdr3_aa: CASRGTGATEAFF